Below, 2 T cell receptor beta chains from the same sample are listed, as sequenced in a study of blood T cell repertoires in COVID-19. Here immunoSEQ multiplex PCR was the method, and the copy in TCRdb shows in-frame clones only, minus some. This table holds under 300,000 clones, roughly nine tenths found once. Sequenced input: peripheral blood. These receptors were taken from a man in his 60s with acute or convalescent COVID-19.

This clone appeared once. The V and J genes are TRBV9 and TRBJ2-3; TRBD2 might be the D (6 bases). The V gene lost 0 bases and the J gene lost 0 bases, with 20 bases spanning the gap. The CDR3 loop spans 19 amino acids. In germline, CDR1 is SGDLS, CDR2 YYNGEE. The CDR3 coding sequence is TGTGCCAGCAGCGTAGGGGCCCCCGCGCTCGGGACTAGCACAGATACGCAGTATTTT. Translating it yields CASSVGAPALGTSTDTQYF.

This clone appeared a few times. The CDR3: CATSRSGLAGGLKTQYF. CDR3 bases: TGTGCCACCAGCAGATCGGGACTAGCGGGCGGCCTTAAGACCCAGTACTTC. The chain links TRBV15 to TRBJ2-5, with 12 positions matching TRBD2. Germline V gene lookup returns CDR1 LNHNV and CDR2 YYDKDF (reference sequence). There are 17 residues in the CDR3. The junction had 10 bases not matched to a gene; V was cut back by 2 bases and J by 6 bases.